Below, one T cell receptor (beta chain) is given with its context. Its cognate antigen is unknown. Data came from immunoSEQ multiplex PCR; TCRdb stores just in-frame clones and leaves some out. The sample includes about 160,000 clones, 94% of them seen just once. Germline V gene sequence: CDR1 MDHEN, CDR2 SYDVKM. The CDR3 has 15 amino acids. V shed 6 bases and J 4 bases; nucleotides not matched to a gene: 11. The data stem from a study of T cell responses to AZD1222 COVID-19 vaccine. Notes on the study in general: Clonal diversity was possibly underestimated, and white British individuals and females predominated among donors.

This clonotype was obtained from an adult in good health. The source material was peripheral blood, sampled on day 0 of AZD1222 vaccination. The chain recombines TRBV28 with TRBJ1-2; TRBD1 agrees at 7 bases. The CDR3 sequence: CASSLSAAGGYGYTF. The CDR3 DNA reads TGTGCCAGCAGCCTTTCAGCAGCAGGGGGCTATGGCTACACCTTC.